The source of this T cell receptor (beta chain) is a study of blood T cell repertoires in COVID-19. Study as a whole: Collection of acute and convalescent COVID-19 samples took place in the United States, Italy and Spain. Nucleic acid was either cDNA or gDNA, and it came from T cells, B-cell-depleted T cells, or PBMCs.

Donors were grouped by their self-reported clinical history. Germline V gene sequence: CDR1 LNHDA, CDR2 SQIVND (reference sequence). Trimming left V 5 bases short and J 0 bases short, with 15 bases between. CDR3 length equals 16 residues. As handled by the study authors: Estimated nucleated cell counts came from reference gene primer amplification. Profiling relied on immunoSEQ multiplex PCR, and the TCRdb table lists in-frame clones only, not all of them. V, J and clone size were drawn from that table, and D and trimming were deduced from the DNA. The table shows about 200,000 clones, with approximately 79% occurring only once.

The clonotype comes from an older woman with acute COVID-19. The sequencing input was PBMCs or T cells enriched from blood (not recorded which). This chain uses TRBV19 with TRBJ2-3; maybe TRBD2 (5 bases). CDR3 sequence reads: CASSALERTSTDTQYF. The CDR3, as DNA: TGTGCCAGTAGTGCCTTGGAGCGGACTAGCACAGATACGCAGTATTTT.